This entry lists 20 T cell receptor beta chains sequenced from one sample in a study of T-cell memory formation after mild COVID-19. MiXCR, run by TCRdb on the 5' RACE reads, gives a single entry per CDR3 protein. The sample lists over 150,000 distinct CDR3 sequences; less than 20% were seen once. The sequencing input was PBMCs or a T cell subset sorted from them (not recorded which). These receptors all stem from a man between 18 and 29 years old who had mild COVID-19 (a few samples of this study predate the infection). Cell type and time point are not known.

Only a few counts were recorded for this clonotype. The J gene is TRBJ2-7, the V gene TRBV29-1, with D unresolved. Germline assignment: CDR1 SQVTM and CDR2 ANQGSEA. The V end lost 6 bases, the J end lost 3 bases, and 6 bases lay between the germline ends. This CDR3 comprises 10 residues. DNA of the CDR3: TGCAGCGTCGGAAGCTACGAGCAGTACGTC. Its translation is CSVGSYEQYV.

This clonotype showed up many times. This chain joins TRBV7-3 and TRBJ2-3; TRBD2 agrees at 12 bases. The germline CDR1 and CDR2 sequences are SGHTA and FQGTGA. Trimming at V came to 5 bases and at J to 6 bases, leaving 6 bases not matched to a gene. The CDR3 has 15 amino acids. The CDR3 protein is CASSLGLAGSDTQYF. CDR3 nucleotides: TGTGCCAGCAGCCTCGGACTAGCGGGGTCCGATACGCAGTATTTT.

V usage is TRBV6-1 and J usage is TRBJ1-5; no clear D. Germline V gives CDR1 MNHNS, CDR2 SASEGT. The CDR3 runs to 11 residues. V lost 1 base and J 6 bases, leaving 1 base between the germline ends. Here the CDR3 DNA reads TGTGCCAGCAGTGAAGGTCAGCCCCAGCATTTT. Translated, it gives CASSEGQPQHF.

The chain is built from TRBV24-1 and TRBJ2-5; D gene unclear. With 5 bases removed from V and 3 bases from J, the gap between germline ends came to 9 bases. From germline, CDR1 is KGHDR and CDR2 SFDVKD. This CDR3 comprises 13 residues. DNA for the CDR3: TGTGCCACCAGTGGTCGGCAGGAAGAGACCCAGTACTTC. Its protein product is CATSGRQEETQYF.

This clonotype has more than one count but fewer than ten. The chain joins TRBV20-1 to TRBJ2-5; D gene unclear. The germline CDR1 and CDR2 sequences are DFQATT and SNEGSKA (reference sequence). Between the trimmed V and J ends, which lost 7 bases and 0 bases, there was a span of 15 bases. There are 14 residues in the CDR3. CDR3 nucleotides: TGCAGTGTTGATACTCGGCTGTACCAAGAGACCCAGTACTTC. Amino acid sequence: CSVDTRLYQETQYF.

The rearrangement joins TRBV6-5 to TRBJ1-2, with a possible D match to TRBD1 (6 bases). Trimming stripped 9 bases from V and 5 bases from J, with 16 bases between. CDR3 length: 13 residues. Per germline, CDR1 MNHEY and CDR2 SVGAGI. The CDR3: CASSPDSWYGYTF. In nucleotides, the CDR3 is TGTGCCAGTTCTCCGGACAGCTGGTATGGCTACACCTTC.

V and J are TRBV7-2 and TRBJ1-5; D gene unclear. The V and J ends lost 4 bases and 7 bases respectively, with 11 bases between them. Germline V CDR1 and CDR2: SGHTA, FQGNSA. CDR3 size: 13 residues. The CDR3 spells CASSSVAWQPQHF. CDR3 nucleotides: TGTGCCAGCAGCTCGGTGGCATGGCAGCCCCAGCATTTT.

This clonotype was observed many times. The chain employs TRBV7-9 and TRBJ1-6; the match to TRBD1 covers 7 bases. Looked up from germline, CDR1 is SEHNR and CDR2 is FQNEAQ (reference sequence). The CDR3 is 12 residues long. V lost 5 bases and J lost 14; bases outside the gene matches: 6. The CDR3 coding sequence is TGTGCCAGCAGCCTACAGGGGTATTCCCTCCACTTT. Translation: CASSLQGYSLHF.

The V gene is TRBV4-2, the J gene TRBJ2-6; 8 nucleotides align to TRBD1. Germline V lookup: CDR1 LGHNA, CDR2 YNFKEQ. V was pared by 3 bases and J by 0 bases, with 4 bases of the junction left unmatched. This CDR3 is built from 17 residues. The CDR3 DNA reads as TGTGCCAGCAGCCATGGACAGGGAAGCTCTGGGGCCAACGTCCTGACTTTC. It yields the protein CASSHGQGSSGANVLTF.

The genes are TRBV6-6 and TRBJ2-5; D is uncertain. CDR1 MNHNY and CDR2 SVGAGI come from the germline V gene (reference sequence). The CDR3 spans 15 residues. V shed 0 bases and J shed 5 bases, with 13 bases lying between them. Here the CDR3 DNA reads TGTGCCAGCAGTTACTCGACGGCCGGCCGGGAGACCCAGTACTTC. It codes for CASSYSTAGRETQYF.

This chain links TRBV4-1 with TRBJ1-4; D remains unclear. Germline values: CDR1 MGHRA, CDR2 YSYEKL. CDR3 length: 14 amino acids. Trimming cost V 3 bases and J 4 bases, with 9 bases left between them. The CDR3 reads CASSHYTSNEKLFF. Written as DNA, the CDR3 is TGCGCCAGCAGCCATTACACTAGTAATGAAAAACTGTTTTTT.

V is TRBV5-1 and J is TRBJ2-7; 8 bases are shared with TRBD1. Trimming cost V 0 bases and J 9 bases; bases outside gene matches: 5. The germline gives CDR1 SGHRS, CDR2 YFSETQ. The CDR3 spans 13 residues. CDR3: CASSLDWGTGQYF. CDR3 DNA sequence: TGCGCCAGCAGCTTGGATTGGGGGACAGGGCAGTACTTC.

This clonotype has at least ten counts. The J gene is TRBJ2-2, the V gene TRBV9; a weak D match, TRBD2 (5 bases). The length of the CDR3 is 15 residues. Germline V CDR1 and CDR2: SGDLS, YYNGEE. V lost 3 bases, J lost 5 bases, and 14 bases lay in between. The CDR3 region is CASSETRRGTGELFF. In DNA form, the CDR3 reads TGTGCCAGCAGCGAGACGCGGCGCGGGACCGGGGAGCTGTTTTTT.

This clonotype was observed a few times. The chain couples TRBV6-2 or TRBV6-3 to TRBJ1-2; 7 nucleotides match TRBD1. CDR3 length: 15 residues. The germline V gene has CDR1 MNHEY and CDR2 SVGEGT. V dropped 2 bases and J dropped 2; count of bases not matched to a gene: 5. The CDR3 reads CASSYRGQHNYGYTF. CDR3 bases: TGTGCCAGCAGTTACCGGGGACAGCACAACTATGGCTACACCTTC.

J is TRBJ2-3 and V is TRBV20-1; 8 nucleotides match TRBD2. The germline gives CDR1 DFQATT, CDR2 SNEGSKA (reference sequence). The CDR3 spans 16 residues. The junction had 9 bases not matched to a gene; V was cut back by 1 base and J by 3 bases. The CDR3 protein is CSARGLGRGETDTQYF. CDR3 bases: TGCAGTGCTAGAGGTCTTGGGCGGGGGGAAACAGATACGCAGTATTTT.

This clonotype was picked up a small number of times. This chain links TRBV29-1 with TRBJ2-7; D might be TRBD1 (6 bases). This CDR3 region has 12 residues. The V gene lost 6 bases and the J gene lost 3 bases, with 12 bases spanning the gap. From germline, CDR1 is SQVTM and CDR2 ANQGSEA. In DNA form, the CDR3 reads TGCAGCGTGGGGGACACTTTCTACGAGCAGTACTTC. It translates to CSVGDTFYEQYF.

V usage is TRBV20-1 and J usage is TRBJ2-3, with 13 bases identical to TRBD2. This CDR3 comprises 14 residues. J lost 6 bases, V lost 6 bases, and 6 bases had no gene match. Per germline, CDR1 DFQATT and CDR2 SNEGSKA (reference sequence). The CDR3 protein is CSASGTSGADTQYF. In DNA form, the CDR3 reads TGCAGTGCCTCCGGGACTAGCGGGGCGGATACGCAGTATTTT.

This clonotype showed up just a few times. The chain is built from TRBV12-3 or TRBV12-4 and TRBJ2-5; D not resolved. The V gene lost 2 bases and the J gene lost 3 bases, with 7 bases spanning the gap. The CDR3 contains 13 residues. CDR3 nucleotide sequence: TGTGCCAGCAGTTTATTTTTGGAAGAGACCCAGTACTTC. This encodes CASSLFLEETQYF.

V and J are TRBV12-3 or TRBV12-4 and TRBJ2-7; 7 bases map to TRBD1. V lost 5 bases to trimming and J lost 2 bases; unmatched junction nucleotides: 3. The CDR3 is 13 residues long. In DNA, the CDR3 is TGTGCCAGCAGTAAGGGGGCCCCCTACGAGCAGTACTTC. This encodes CASSKGAPYEQYF.

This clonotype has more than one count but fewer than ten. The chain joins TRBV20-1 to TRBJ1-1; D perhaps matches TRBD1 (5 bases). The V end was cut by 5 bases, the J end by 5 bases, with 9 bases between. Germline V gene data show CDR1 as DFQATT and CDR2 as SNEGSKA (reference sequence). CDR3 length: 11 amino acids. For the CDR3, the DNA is TGCAGTGCTCTGGGGGTGACTGAAGCTTTCTTT. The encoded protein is CSALGVTEAFF.